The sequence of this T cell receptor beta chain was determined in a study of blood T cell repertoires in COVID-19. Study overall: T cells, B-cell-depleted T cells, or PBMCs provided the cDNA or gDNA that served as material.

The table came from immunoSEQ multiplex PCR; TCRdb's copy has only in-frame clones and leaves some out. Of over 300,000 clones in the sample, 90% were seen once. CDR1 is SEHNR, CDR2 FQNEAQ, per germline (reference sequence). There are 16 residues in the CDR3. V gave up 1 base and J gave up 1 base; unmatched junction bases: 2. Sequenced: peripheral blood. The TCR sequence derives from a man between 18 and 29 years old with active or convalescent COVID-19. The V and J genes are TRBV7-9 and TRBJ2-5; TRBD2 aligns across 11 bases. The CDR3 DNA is TGTGCCAGCAGCTTAGATGGACTAGCGGGCCAAGAGACCCAGTACTTC. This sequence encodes CASSLDGLAGQETQYF.